The clone carrying this TCR beta chain was found many times. Antigen unknown. V lost 5 bases, J lost 6 bases, and 10 bases stayed unmatched. Germline CDR1 reads SGHRS; CDR2 reads YFSETQ. The CDR3 runs to 16 residues. The authors enrolled newly diagnosed hyperthyroidism patients aged 18 to 65 with under 2 months' duration. Each diagnosis was determined on the basis of clinical symptoms, serum thyroxine, TRAb, thyroid ultrasound and orbital computed tomography. Researchers took RNA transcripts and amplified TCR beta CDR3 regions from them. First-round RT-PCR relied on HTBI primers, and a second-round multiplex PCR came next. Each CDR3 protein is one row after TCRdb ran MiXCR on the multiplex PCR reads. Of some 1.1 million distinct CDR3 sequences in the sample, roughly two fifths were seen once. The data stem from a study of Graves' ophthalmopathy and Graves' hyperthyroidism. Points from the study as a whole: Researchers report that a 13-signature model separated ophthalmopathy from stable hyperthyroidism, posting 87.88% sensitivity and more than 70% specificity. Thyroid clonotypes that were expanded above 0.001 frequency mostly also appeared in blood.

The chain joins TRBV5-1 to TRBJ1-5, with TRBD1 matching 11 bases. The specimen was peripheral blood or thyroid tissue (not recorded which). The source of this sequence is an adult man with Graves' hyperthyroidism. CDR3 in DNA: TGCGCCAGCAGACCCGGGACAGGGGGACTGAGTCAGCCCCAGCATTTT. Its translation: CASRPGTGGLSQPQHF.